These 26 T cell receptor beta chains were sequenced from one sample in a study of blood T cell repertoires in COVID-19. Sequenced by immunoSEQ multiplex PCR; TCRdb stores in-frame clones only, minus some. The sample includes roughly 260,000 clones, around 89% of them seen just once. The sample comprised peripheral blood. The receptor set was obtained from a man between 60 and 75 years old who had recovered from COVID-19.

The chain is built from TRBV5-4 and TRBJ1-2, with D maybe TRBD1 (5 bases). There are 12 residues in the CDR3. V lost 4 bases and J lost 5, with 9 bases in between. CDR1 and CDR2 from the germline V gene are SGHNT and YYREEE (reference sequence). The CDR3 region has the DNA TGTGCCAGCAGCCAACAGGATTATGGCTACACCTTC. It codes for CASSQQDYGYTF.

V and J are TRBV5-1 and TRBJ2-1, with D hard to call. V was clipped by 4 bases and J by 8 bases, with 10 bases between them. The CDR3 loop spans 12 amino acids. Germline assignment: CDR1 SGHRS and CDR2 YFSETQ. CDR3 amino acids: CASSLPSDEQFF. DNA for the CDR3: TGCGCCAGCAGCCTGCCCTCGGATGAGCAGTTCTTC. The full variable domain, in which reference TRBV5-1 and TRBJ2-1 provide the parts outside the CDR3, is KAGVTQTPRYLIKTRGQQVTLSCSPISGHRSVSWYQQTPGQGLQFLFEYFSETQRNKGNFPGRFSGRQFSNSRSEMNVSTLELGDSALYLCASSLPSDEQFFGPGTRLTVL.

V gene TRBV19 combines with J gene TRBJ2-3, with TRBD1 as a possible D gene (6 bases). Trimming left V 2 bases short and J 6 bases short, with 6 bases between. The CDR3 covers 12 residues. Germline values: CDR1 LNHDA, CDR2 SQIVND (reference sequence). The CDR3 sequence is CASSIRGDTQYF. The CDR3 bases are TGTGCCAGTAGTATAAGGGGGGATACGCAGTATTTT.

In nucleotides, the CDR3 is TGTGCCAGCAGCCAACTCCGAGGGACAGGGGGCACTGAAGCTTTCTTT. It specifies CASSQLRGTGGTEAFF. The J gene is TRBJ1-1, the V gene TRBV4-2; 11 bases match TRBD1. The ends lost 2 bases at V and 4 bases at J; junction bases unmatched: 6. The germline V gene encodes CDR1 LGHNA and CDR2 YNFKEQ. The CDR3 is 16 amino acids.

This chain uses TRBV25-1 with TRBJ2-3; 9 positions agree with TRBD2. This CDR3 has 15 amino acids. V shed 5 bases and J 1 base; nucleotides not matched to a gene: 4. CDR1 and CDR2 (germline): MGHDK, SYGVNS. The CDR3 loop reads CASSLIAGGTDTQYF. CDR3 nucleotide sequence: TGTGCCAGCAGTTTGATAGCGGGGGGCACAGATACGCAGTATTTT.

The V call is TRBV5-1, the J call TRBJ1-6; TRBD1 is a possible D gene (6 bases). V shed 0 bases and J shed 7 bases, with 8 bases lying between them. This CDR3 spans 14 amino acids. Per germline, CDR1 SGHRS and CDR2 YFSETQ. CDR3 region: CASSLEGVNSPLHF. The CDR3 nucleotides are TGCGCCAGCAGCTTGGAGGGGGTCAATTCACCCCTCCACTTT.

This rearrangement joins TRBV7-3 to TRBJ2-2, with a possible D match to TRBD2 (5 bases). With 6 bases removed from V and 3 bases from J, the gap between germline ends came to 11 bases. The CDR3 has 14 residues. Germline V gene data show CDR1 as SGHTA and CDR2 as FQGTGA. The CDR3 spells CASRSEGYTGELFF. The CDR3 bases are TGTGCCAGCAGGTCCGAGGGATACACCGGGGAGCTGTTTTTT.

The chain joins TRBV10-2 to TRBJ1-2; D unclear. Trimming removed 0 bases at V and 3 bases at J, with 14 bases between. Germline assignment: CDR1 WSHSY and CDR2 SAAADI. The CDR3 runs 16 residues. CDR3 nucleotides: TGCGCCAGCAGTGAGTCGACGGGAGCTCCAGACTATGGCTACACCTTC. It codes for CASSESTGAPDYGYTF.

This clone was detected only a few times. The chain links TRBV11-2 to TRBJ1-4, with 9 bases identical to TRBD1. V lost 4 bases, J lost 8 bases, and 5 bases stayed unmatched. The germline V gene has CDR1 SGHAT and CDR2 FQNNGV. This CDR3 has 14 residues. This chain's CDR3 is CASSWDRVREKLFF. As DNA, the CDR3 is TGTGCCAGCAGCTGGGACAGGGTGAGGGAAAAACTGTTTTTT.

A few counts support this clone. The chain combines TRBV6-6 with TRBJ2-5; tentatively, D is TRBD1 (5 bases). V lost 0 bases and J lost 4, with 15 bases in between. CDR3 length: 16 residues. CDR1 and CDR2 (germline): MNHNY, SVGAGI (reference sequence). The CDR3 DNA reads as TGTGCCAGCAGTTACTCGGGTGGGGCCGACCCAGAGACCCAGTACTTC. Its protein is CASSYSGGADPETQYF.

This chain uses TRBV27 with TRBJ1-2; 7 bases match TRBD1. CDR3 size: 15 residues. Germline V gene data show CDR1 as MNHEY and CDR2 as SMNVEV (reference sequence). With 6 bases clipped from V and 4 bases from J, the junction kept 11 bases outside the gene matches. The CDR3 nucleotides read TGTGCCAGCAGCCCCCAGGGGACAGTTCCCTATGGCTACACCTTC. Translation: CASSPQGTVPYGYTF.

This clone was recorded once. This chain links TRBV5-4 with TRBJ2-3, with D unresolved. The V end lost 0 bases, the J end lost 2 bases, and 10 bases lay between the germline ends. This CDR3 contains 15 residues. Germline CDR1 is SGHNT and CDR2 is YYREEE (reference sequence). CDR3 sequence (DNA): TGTGCCAGCAGCTTGGGGGCCGATCCCACAGATACGCAGTATTTT. Amino acid sequence: CASSLGADPTDTQYF. Full variable domain (missing parts from reference TRBV5-4 and TRBJ2-3): ETGVTQSPTHLIKTRGQQVTLRCSSQSGHNTVSWYQQALGQGPQFIFQYYREEENGRGNFPPRFSGLQFPNYSSELNVNALELDDSALYLCASSLGADPTDTQYFGPGTRLTVL.

V and J are TRBV7-8 and TRBJ1-1; no reliable D call. Trimming shortened V by 2 bases and J by 4 bases, and 8 bases separated the two germline ends. The germline V gene encodes CDR1 SGHVS and CDR2 FQNEAQ. This CDR3 contains 13 residues. CDR3 in amino acids: CASSLRTATEAFF. In nucleotides, the CDR3 is TGTGCCAGCAGCTTAAGAACAGCCACTGAAGCTTTCTTT.

The chain combines TRBV29-1 with TRBJ2-7; TRBD1 agrees at 7 bases. The germline V gene has CDR1 SQVTM and CDR2 ANQGSEA. V gave up 6 bases and J gave up 5 bases; unmatched junction bases: 10. The CDR3 covers 13 residues. CDR3 amino acids: CSVELKTGNEQYF. The CDR3, as DNA: TGCAGCGTCGAACTTAAGACAGGGAACGAGCAGTACTTC.

The chain combines TRBV9 with TRBJ2-3, with D possibly matching TRBD1 (5 bases). This CDR3 has 18 amino acids. Germline lookup yields CDR1 SGDLS and CDR2 YYNGEE. V lost 0 bases to trimming and J lost 2 bases, with 19 bases between them. CDR3 residues: CASSVALDGKGPTDTQYF. Written as DNA, the CDR3 is TGTGCCAGCAGCGTAGCTCTGGATGGTAAGGGGCCCACAGATACGCAGTATTTT.

This chain connects TRBV19 to TRBJ1-1, with D perhaps TRBD1 (6 bases). Germline CDR1 is LNHDA and CDR2 is SQIVND (reference sequence). CDR3 size: 14 residues. V dropped 5 bases and J dropped 6 bases, with 16 bases sitting between them. The CDR3 reads CASSSPPDSAEAFF. CDR3 coding DNA: TGTGCCAGTAGTTCGCCACCGGACAGCGCTGAAGCTTTCTTT. Variable domain in full (rest from reference TRBV19 and TRBJ1-1): DGGITQSPKYLFRKEGQNVTLSCEQNLNHDAMYWYRQDPGQGLRLIYYSQIVNDFQKGDIAEGYSVSREKKESFPLTVTSAQKNPTAFYLCASSSPPDSAEAFFGQGTRLTVV.

The gene calls are TRBV7-6 and TRBJ2-1; 13 bases map to TRBD2. V shed 3 bases, J shed 9 bases, and the junction held 11 bases outside the gene matches. Germline-derived CDR1 and CDR2 are SGHVS and FNYEAQ. The CDR3 length is 17 residues. The CDR3 reads CASSFGAGTSGAVEQFF. The DNA for the CDR3 is TGTGCCAGCAGCTTCGGTGCCGGGACTAGCGGGGCAGTTGAGCAGTTCTTC.

The chain is built from TRBV6-1 and TRBJ2-7; TRBD1 matches at 8 bases. CDR3 length equals 15 residues. In germline, CDR1 is MNHNS, CDR2 SASEGT. The V gene end was trimmed by 1 base and the J gene end by 3 bases; junction bases not matched to a gene: 5. The CDR3 protein is CASSEGPGQVYEQYF. The CDR3 nucleotides read TGTGCCAGCAGTGAAGGGCCGGGACAGGTCTACGAGCAGTACTTC.

The chain combines TRBV3-1 (or the pseudogene TRBV3-2) with TRBJ1-1; D might be TRBD1 (6 bases). V lost 1 base, J lost 2 bases, and 8 bases lay in between. This CDR3 comprises 14 residues. CDR1 and CDR2 from the germline V gene are LGHDT and YNNKEL (reference sequence). CDR3: CASSQGTANTEAFF. CDR3 sequence (DNA): TGTGCCAGCAGCCAAGGGACAGCCAACACTGAAGCTTTCTTT.

The chain combines TRBV19 with TRBJ2-3, with 10 bases aligning to TRBD2. Germline lookup yields CDR1 LNHDA and CDR2 SQIVND (reference sequence). The CDR3 has 16 residues. V was clipped by 2 bases and J by 0 bases; unmatched bases: 2. The CDR3 is CASSISSGGSTDTQYF. The CDR3, as DNA: TGTGCCAGTAGTATAAGTAGCGGGGGGAGCACAGATACGCAGTATTTT.

The chain uses TRBV7-2 and TRBJ2-1; 15 nucleotides line up with TRBD2. J was trimmed by 9 bases and V by 2 bases; bases with no gene match: 8. The CDR3 runs to 17 residues. Germline V gene data show CDR1 as SGHTA and CDR2 as FQGNSA. Written as DNA, the CDR3 is TGTGCCAGCAGCTTACTAGCCGGACTAGCGGGGGGGAGTGAGCAGTTCTTC. This codes for CASSLLAGLAGGSEQFF.

This rearrangement joins TRBV18 to TRBJ1-1, with TRBD1 identical over 9 bases. Unmatched junction bases numbered 4, after V lost 1 base and J lost 4 bases. This CDR3 is built from 15 residues. The germline V gene has CDR1 KGHSH and CDR2 LQKENI. CDR3 region: CASSPQTGGSTEAFF. The CDR3, as DNA: TGTGCCAGCTCACCACAGACAGGGGGAAGCACTGAAGCTTTCTTT. Supplemented by reference TRBV18 and TRBJ1-1, the full variable domain reads NAGVMQNPRHLVRRRGQEARLRCSPMKGHSHVYWYRQLPEEGLKFMVYLQKENIIDESGMPKERFSAEFPKEGPSILRIQQVVRGDSAAYFCASSPQTGGSTEAFFGQGTRLTVV.

This chain connects TRBV10-3 to TRBJ1-6; D uncertain. Germline CDR1 reads ENHRY; CDR2 reads SYGVKD. The CDR3 contains 16 residues. Trimming removed 0 bases from V and 9 bases from J, with 15 bases in between. CDR3 bases: TGTGCCATCAGTGAGTCTAGAGGAGGAGGTAGTTCACCCCTCCACTTT. Amino acids: CAISESRGGGSSPLHF.

This clone appeared once. The chain combines TRBV5-1 with TRBJ2-1; tentative D call: TRBD1 (5 bases). This CDR3 comprises 13 residues. V dropped 0 bases and J dropped 10 bases, with 11 bases sitting between them. The germline V gene has CDR1 SGHRS and CDR2 YFSETQ. The CDR3 loop is CASSLALGEEQFF. CDR3 DNA sequence: TGCGCCAGCAGCTTGGCCCTAGGGGAAGAGCAGTTCTTC.

The chain recombines TRBV3-1 (or the pseudogene TRBV3-2) with TRBJ2-5, with D perhaps TRBD2 (6 bases). Germline values: CDR1 LGHDT, CDR2 YNNKEL (reference sequence). The CDR3 loop spans 15 amino acids. V shed 4 bases and J shed 5 bases, with 17 bases lying between them. For the CDR3, the DNA is TGTGCCAGCAGCCGCAGGGCGGAGGGGTGGGAGACCCAGTACTTC. Residues: CASSRRAEGWETQYF.

The chain couples TRBV11-3 to TRBJ2-5; 12 nucleotides agree with TRBD2. The CDR3 is 18 residues long. Trimming cost V 5 bases and J 4 bases; bases outside gene matches: 14. The V gene's germline CDR1 is SGHNT and CDR2 YENEEA. DNA for the CDR3: TGTGCCAGCAGCGCTCGGACTAGCGGGGACCCAAGGGGAGAGACCCAGTACTTC. This gives the protein CASSARTSGDPRGETQYF.